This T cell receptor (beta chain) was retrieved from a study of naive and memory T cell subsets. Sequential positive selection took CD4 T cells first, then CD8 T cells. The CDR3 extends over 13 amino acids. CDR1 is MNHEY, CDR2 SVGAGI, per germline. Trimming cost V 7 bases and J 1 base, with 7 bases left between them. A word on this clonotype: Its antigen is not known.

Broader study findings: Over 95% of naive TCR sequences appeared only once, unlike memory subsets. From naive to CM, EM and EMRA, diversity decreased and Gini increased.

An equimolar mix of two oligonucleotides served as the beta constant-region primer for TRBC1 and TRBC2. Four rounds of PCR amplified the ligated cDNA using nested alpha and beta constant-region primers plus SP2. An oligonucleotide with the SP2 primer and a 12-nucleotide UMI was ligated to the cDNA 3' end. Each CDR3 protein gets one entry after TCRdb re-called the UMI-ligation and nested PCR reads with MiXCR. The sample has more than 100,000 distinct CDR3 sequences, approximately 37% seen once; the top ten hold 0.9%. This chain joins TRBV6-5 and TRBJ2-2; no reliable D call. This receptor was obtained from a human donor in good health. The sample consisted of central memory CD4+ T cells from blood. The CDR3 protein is CASNSRNTGELFF. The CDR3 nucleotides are TGTGCCAGCAATTCAAGGAACACCGGGGAGCTGTTTTTT.